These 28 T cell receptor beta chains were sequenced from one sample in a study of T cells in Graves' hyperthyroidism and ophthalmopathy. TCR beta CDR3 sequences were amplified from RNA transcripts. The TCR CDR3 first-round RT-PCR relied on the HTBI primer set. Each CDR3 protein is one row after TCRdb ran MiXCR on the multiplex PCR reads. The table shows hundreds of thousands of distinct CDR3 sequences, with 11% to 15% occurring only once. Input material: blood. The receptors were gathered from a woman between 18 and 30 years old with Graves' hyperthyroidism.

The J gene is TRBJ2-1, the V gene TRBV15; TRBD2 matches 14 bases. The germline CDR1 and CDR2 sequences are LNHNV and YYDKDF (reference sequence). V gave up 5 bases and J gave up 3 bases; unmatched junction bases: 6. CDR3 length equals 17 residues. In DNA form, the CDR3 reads TGTGCCACCAGCCCAGGGACTAGCGGGGGATTCTACAATGAGCAGTTCTTC. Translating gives CATSPGTSGGFYNEQFF.

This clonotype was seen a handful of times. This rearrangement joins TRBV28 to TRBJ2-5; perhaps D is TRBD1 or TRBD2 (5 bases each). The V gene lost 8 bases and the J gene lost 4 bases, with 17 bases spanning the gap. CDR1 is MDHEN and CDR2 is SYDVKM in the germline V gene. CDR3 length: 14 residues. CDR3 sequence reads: CASRVDGTRETQYF. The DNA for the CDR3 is TGTGCCAGCCGGGTAGACGGGACGAGAGAGACCCAGTACTTC.

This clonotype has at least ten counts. As DNA, the CDR3 is TGTGCCAGTGGGACGAAGGGAGACAATCAGCCCCAGCATTTT. It encodes CASGTKGDNQPQHF. This chain connects TRBV19 to TRBJ1-5, with D possibly matching TRBD1 (5 bases). Germline CDR1 and CDR2: LNHDA and SQIVND (reference sequence). The CDR3 covers 14 residues. The germline V and J ends were trimmed by 8 bases and 3 bases, with 14 bases remaining between them.

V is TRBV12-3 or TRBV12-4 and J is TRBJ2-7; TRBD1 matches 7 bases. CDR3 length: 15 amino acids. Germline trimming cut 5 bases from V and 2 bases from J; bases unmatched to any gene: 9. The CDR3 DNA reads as TGTGCCAGCAGTAACTCGGGACAGCCGCCCTACGAGCAGTACTTC. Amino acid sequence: CASSNSGQPPYEQYF.

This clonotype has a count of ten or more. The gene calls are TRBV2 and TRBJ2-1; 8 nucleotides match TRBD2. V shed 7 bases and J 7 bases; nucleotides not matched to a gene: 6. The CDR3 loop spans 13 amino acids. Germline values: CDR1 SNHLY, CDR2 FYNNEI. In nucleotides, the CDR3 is TGTGCCAGCACGAGGACTAGCCTGAATGAGCAGTTCTTC. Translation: CASTRTSLNEQFF.

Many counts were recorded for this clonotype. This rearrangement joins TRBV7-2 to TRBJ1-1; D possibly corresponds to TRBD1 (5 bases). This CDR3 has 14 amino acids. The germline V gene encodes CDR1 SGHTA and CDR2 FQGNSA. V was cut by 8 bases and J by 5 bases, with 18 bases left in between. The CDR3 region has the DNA TGTGCCAGCTGCCAAAGGGGAGTCGGGACTGAAGCTTTCTTT. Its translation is CASCQRGVGTEAFF.

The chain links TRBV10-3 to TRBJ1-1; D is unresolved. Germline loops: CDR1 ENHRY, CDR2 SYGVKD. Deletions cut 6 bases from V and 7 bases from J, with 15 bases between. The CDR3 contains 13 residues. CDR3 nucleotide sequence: TGTGCCATCAGCGAGGGTCCGGATAGTGAAGCTTTCTTT. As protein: CAISEGPDSEAFF.

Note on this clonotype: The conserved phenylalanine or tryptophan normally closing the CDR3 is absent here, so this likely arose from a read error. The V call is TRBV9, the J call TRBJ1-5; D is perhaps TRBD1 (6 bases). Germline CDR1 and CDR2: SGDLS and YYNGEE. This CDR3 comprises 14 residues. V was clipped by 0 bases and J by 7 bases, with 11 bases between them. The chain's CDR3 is CASSVGGAGQPQHL. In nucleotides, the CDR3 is TGTGCCAGCAGCGTAGGGGGGGCTGGGCAGCCCCAGCATTTG.

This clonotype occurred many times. CDR3 sequence: CSARDRDIPGGYGYTF. The CDR3 region has the DNA TGCAGTGCTAGGGACAGGGACATCCCTGGGGGCTATGGCTACACCTTC. This sequence joins TRBV20-1 and TRBJ1-2; TRBD1 agrees at 8 bases. CDR1 is DFQATT, CDR2 SNEGSKA, per germline (reference sequence). V dropped 3 bases and J dropped 4; count of bases not matched to a gene: 13. This CDR3 is 16 amino acids long.

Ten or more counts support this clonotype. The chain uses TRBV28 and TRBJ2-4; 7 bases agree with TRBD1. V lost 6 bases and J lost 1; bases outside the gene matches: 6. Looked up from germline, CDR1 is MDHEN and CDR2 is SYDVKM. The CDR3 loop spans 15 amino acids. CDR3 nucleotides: TGTGCCAGCAGCTCTGACAGGGAGGCCAAAAACATTCAGTACTTC. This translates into CASSSDREAKNIQYF.

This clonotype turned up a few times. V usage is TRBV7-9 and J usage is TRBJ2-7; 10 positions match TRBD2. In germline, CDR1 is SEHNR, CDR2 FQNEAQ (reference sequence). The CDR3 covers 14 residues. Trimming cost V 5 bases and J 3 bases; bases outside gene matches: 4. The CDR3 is CASSTTSGIYEQYF. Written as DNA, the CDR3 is TGTGCCAGCAGCACAACTAGCGGGATCTACGAGCAGTACTTC.

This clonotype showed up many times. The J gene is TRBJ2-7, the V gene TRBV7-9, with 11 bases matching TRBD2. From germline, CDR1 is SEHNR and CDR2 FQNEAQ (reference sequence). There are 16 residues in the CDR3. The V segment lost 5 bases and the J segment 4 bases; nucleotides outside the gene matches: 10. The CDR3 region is CASSPGTSGGFYEQYF. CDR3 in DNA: TGTGCCAGCAGCCCGGGGACTAGCGGCGGTTTTTACGAGCAGTACTTC.

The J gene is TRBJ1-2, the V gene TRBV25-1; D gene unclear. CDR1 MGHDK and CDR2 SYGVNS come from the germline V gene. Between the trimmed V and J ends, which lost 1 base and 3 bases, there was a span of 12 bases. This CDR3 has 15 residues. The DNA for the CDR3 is TGTGCCAGCAGTGAATTAGGAGGGATCGACTATGGCTACACCTTC. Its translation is CASSELGGIDYGYTF.

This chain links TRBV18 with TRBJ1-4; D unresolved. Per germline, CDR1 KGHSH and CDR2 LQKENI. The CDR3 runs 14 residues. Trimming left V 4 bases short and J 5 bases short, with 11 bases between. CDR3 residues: CASSHGRKNEKLFF. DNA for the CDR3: TGTGCCAGCTCACACGGACGGAAAAATGAAAAACTGTTTTTT.

The CDR3 spells CASSLDRRTKYNEQFF. The CDR3 region has the DNA TGTGCCAGCAGCTTAGATAGGCGGACGAAATACAATGAGCAGTTCTTC. This sequence joins TRBV11-2 and TRBJ2-1; no clear D gene. The germline gives CDR1 SGHAT, CDR2 FQNNGV. V was clipped by 0 bases and J by 4 bases, with 13 bases between them. The CDR3 totals 16 residues.

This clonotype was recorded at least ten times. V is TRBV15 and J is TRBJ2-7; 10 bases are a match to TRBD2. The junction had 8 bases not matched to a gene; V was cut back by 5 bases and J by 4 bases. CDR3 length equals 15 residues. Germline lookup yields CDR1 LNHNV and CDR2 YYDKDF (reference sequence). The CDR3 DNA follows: TGTGCCACCAGCTTCAAGACTAGCGGGCTTTACGAGCAGTACTTC. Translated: CATSFKTSGLYEQYF. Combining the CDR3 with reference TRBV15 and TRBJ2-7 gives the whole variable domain DAMVIQNPRYQVTQFGKPVTLSCSQTLNHNVMYWYQQKSSQAPKLLFHYYDKDFNNEADTPDNFQSRRPNTSFCFLDIRSPGLGDTAMYLCATSFKTSGLYEQYFGPGTRLTVT.

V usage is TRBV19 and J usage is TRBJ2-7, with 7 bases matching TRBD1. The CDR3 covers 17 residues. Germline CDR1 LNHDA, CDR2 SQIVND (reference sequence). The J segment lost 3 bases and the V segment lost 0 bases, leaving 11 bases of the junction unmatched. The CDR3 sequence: CASSIDLGPGTDYEQYF. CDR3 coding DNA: TGTGCCAGTAGTATAGATCTGGGTCCCGGGACAGACTACGAGCAGTACTTC.

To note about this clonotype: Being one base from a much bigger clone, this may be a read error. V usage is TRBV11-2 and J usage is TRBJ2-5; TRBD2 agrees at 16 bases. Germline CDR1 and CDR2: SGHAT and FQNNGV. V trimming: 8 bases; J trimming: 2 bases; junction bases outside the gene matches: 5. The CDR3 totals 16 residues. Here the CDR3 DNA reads TGTGCCAGCGGCTCGGGACTAGCGGGAGGGCAAGAGACCCAGTACTTC. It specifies CASGSGLAGGQETQYF.

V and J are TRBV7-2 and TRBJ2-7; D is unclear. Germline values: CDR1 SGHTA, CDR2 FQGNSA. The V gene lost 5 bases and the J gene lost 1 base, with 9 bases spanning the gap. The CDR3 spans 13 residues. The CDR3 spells CASSPTPSYEQYF. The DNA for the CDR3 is TGTGCCAGCAGCCCGACACCGTCCTACGAGCAGTACTTC.

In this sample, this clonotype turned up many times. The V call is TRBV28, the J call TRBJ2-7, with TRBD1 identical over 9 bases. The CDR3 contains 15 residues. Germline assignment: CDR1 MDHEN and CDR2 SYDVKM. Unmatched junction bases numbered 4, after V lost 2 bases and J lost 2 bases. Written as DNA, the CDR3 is TGTGCCAGCAGTTTACTACAGGGGGCGGCCTACGAGCAGTACTTC. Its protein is CASSLLQGAAYEQYF.

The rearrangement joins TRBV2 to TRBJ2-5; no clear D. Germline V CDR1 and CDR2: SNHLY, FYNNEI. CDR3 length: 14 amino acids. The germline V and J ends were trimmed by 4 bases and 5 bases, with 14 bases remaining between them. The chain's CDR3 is CASSVQQTGETQYF. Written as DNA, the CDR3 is TGTGCCAGCAGTGTGCAACAAACTGGGGAGACCCAGTACTTC.

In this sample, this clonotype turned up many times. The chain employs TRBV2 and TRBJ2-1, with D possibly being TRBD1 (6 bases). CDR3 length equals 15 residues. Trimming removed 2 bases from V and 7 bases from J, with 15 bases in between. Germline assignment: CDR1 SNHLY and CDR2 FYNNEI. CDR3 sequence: CASSEQGILRNEQFF. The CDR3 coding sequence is TGTGCCAGCAGTGAACAGGGGATCCTGCGGAATGAGCAGTTCTTC. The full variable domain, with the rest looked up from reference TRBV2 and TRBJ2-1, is EPEVTQTPSHQVTQMGQEVILRCVPISNHLYFYWYRQILGQKVEFLVSFYNNEISEKSEIFDDQFSVERPDGSNFTLKIRSTKLEDSAMYFCASSEQGILRNEQFFGPGTRLTVL.

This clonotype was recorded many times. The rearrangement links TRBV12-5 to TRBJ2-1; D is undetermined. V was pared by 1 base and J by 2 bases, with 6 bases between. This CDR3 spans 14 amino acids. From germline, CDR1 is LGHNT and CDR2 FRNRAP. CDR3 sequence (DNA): TGTGCTAGTGGTTTGGGTACGCCCTACAATGAGCAGTTCTTC. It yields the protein CASGLGTPYNEQFF.

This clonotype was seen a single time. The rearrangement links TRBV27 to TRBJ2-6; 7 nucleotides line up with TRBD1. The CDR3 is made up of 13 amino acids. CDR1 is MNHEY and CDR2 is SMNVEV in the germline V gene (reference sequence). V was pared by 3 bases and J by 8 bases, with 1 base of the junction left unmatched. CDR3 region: CASSLTGTNVLTF. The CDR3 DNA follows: TGTGCCAGCAGTTTGACAGGGACCAACGTCCTGACTTTC.

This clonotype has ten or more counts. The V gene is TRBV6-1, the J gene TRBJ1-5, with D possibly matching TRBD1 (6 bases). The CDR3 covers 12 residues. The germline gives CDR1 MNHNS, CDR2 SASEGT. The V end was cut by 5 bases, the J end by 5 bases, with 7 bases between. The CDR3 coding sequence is TGTGCCAGCAGTCACAGGGATCAGCCCCAGCATTTT. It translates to CASSHRDQPQHF.

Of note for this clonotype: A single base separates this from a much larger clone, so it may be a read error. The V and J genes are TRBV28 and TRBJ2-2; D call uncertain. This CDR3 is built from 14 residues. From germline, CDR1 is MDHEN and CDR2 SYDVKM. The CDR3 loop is CAGSFHSPTGELFF. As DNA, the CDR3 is TGTGCCGGCAGTTTCCATTCACCCACCGGGGAGCTGTTTTTT.

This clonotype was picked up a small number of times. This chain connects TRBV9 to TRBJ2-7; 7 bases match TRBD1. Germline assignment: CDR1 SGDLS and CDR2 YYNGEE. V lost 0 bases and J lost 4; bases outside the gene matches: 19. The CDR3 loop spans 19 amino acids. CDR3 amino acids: CASSVAGDRFSVYHYEQYF. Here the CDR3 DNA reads TGTGCCAGCAGCGTAGCCGGGGACAGATTTTCCGTCTACCATTACGAGCAGTACTTC.

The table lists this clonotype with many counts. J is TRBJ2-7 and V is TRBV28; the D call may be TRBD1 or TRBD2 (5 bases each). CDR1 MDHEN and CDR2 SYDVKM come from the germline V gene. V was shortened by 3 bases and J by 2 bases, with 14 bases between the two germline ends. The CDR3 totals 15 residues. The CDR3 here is CASSFPRDPPYEQYF. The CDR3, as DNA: TGTGCCAGCAGTTTCCCCCGGGACCCGCCCTACGAGCAGTACTTC.